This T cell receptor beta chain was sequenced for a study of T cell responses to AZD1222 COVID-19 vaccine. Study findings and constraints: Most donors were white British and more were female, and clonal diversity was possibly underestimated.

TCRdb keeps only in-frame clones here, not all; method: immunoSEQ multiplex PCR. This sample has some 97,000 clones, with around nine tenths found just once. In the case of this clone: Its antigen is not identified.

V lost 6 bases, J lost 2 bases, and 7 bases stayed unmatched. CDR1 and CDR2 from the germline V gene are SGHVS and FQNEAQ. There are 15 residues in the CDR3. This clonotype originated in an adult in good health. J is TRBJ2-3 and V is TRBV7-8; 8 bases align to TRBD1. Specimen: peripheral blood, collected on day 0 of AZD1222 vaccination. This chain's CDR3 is CASSVDRGPTDTQYF. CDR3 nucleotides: TGTGCCAGCAGTGTCGACAGGGGCCCCACAGATACGCAGTATTTT.